This TCR beta chain is from a study of cytomegalovirus exposure and HLA in healthy donors. Overall study context: Genotyping showed 81% of roughly 390 donors falling in the Caucasian-associated ancestry cluster.

Points from the study as a whole: Being indistinguishable, some V segments were excluded, TRBV6-2 and TRBV6-3 among them. The study labeled more than 150 TCR beta chains cytomegalovirus-associated.

As concerns this clone: What it binds is not known.

V gave up 5 bases and J gave up 7 bases; unmatched junction bases: 6. This CDR3 contains 15 residues. Germline CDR1 is SEHNR and CDR2 is FQNEAQ (reference sequence). PCR primers comprised 60 Vbeta and 13 Jbeta primers. Original handling: An analysis performed later counted about 80 million unique TCR beta chains (roughly 11 million of them shared). Only in-frame clones appear in the TCRdb table, and some are missing; sequencing was by immunoSEQ multiplex PCR. That table supplies the V and J calls and clone size; D and trimming were determined from the DNA. This table has 150,000 to 200,000 clones, around 85% appearing once.

Sequencing used PBMCs. The clonotype originates from a boy between 2 and 10 years old in good health and CMV-seronegative. The genes are TRBV7-9 and TRBJ2-2, with 11 nucleotides matching TRBD1. CDR3 sequence reads: CASSPGTGGNGELFF. DNA of the CDR3: TGTGCCAGCAGCCCCGGGACAGGGGGGAACGGGGAGCTGTTTTTT.